This T cell receptor (beta chain) was sequenced during a study of PD-L1 blockade in urothelial cancer. Overall study: As for prior chemotherapy regimens, patients had received 0 to 3. Blood samples had a median of 141,255 T cells.

The germline CDR1 and CDR2 sequences are MNHEY and SVGAGI. The CDR3 length is 14 residues. Trimming cost V 10 bases and J 4 bases; bases outside gene matches: 6. The data were produced by immunoSEQ multiplex PCR, yet TCRdb's version contains in-frame clones alone and is incomplete. The sample includes some 67,000 clones, around 90% of them seen just once. The chain recombines TRBV6-5 with TRBJ2-1, with 11 bases lining up with TRBD2. The origin of this receptor is a man aged 60 to 69 with urothelial cancer. Sequencing used PBMCs, obtained around atezolizumab (anti-PD-L1) treatment. CDR3 coding DNA: TGTGCCATACTCCTAGCGGGAGGATACAATGAGCAGTTCTTC. Its translation is CAILLAGGYNEQFF.